One and the same sample provided the 29 T cell receptor beta chains below, sequenced in a study of shared clonotypes between healthy human individuals. Generated by immunoSEQ multiplex PCR, the TCRdb table keeps only in-frame clones and is missing some. Of 1.4 million or so clones listed, 98% to 99% are singletons. The sequenced sample was naive CD4+ T cells sorted from blood. The sample's subset: CD45RA+ positively selected. The receptors were sampled from a man aged 25-40 years in good health.

This chain links TRBV9 with TRBJ2-7; 9 bases map to TRBD1. Trimming cost V 4 bases and J 4 bases; bases outside gene matches: 12. Germline lookup yields CDR1 SGDLS and CDR2 YYNGEE. This CDR3 region has 16 residues. The CDR3 nucleotides are TGTGCCAGCAGCCCTGGGGTGGGACAGGGAGGGTACGAGCAGTACTTC. As protein: CASSPGVGQGGYEQYF. Together with reference TRBV9 and TRBJ2-7, the CDR3 gives the full variable domain: DSGVTQTPKHLITATGQRVTLRCSPRSGDLSVYWYQQSLDQGLQFLIQYYNGEERAKGNILERFSAQQFPDLHSELNLSSLELGDSALYFCASSPGVGQGGYEQYFGPGTRLTVT.

The V and J genes are TRBV28 and TRBJ2-1; D is unresolved. CDR3 length equals 14 residues. Trimming cost V 8 bases and J 0 bases, with 11 bases left between them. Germline loops: CDR1 MDHEN, CDR2 SYDVKM. CDR3 region: CASDPTDSYNEQFF. The CDR3 DNA reads as TGTGCCAGCGACCCGACGGACTCCTACAATGAGCAGTTCTTC. Full variable domain (outside the CDR3, taken from reference TRBV28 and TRBJ2-1): DVKVTQSSRYLVKRTGEKVFLECVQDMDHENMFWYRQDPGLGLRLIYFSYDVKMKEKGDIPEGYSVSREKKERFSLILESASTNQTSMYLCASDPTDSYNEQFFGPGTRLTVL.

The V call is TRBV27, the J call TRBJ2-7; D is possibly TRBD1 or TRBD2 (5 bases each). There are 16 residues in the CDR3. Germline CDR1 and CDR2: MNHEY and SMNVEV (reference sequence). Trimming took off 5 bases at V and 0 bases at J, with 17 bases between the two ends. The CDR3 nucleotides are TGTGCCAGCAGTACCGAGGGGTTTCCCCCCTCCTACGAGCAGTACTTC. It codes for CASSTEGFPPSYEQYF.

The table lists this clone with a count of one. The rearrangement uses TRBV5-1 and TRBJ1-3; 8 bases align to TRBD1. CDR1 SGHRS and CDR2 YFSETQ come from the germline V gene. The CDR3 extends over 17 amino acids. V was pared by 0 bases and J by 0 bases, with 5 bases of the junction left unmatched. Here the CDR3 DNA reads TGCGCCAGCAGCTTGGGTTTGGACAGGGCCTCTGGAAACACCATATATTTT. It codes for CASSLGLDRASGNTIYF.

In the case of this clone: An end of the junction does not agree with germline; a read error may underlie this. The chain combines TRBV19 with TRBJ2-2, with TRBD2 matching over 11 bases. The CDR3 is 17 amino acids. Germline V gene data show CDR1 as LNHDA and CDR2 as SQIVND (reference sequence). The CDR3 DNA follows: TGTGCCAGTAGTCTCGTAGCGGGAGGGCCGAATACCGGGGAGCTGTTTTTT. This gives the protein CASSLVAGGPNTGELFF. The whole variable domain, filled in from reference TRBV19 and TRBJ2-2, reads DGGITQSPKYLFRKEGQNVTLSCEQNLNHDAMYWYRQDPGQGLRLIYYSQIVNDFQKGDIAEGYSVSREKKESFPLTVTSAQKNPTAFYLCASSLVAGGPNTGELFFGEGSRLTVL.

The chain employs TRBV19 and TRBJ2-3; 10 bases fit TRBD2. Germline CDR1 is LNHDA and CDR2 is SQIVND (reference sequence). V lost 6 bases, J lost 5 bases, and 8 bases stayed unmatched. This CDR3 spans 15 amino acids. The chain's CDR3 is CASRPSGRSVDTQYF. The CDR3 region has the DNA TGTGCCAGTAGGCCTAGCGGGAGATCGGTAGATACGCAGTATTTT.

The chain links TRBV27 to TRBJ2-1; possible D gene TRBD2, 6 bases. V lost 2 bases, J lost 6 bases, and 11 bases lay in between. Per germline, CDR1 MNHEY and CDR2 SMNVEV (reference sequence). This CDR3 has 14 amino acids. The CDR3 loop is CASSLILAINEQFF. As DNA, the CDR3 is TGTGCCAGCAGTTTAATACTAGCTATCAATGAGCAGTTCTTC.

DNA for the CDR3: TGTGCCAGCAGCCAAGAGTCGAATAGCGGTACCGGGGAGCTGTTTTTT. This encodes CASSQESNSGTGELFF. This chain joins TRBV4-2 and TRBJ2-2; possible D gene TRBD2, 6 bases. CDR1 and CDR2 (germline): LGHNA, YNFKEQ. The CDR3 contains 16 residues. The ends were cut back, 0 bases at V and 5 bases at J, with 13 bases in the middle.

This chain joins TRBV2 and TRBJ1-1; 7 nucleotides agree with TRBD1. J gave up 3 bases and V 4 bases, and 17 bases lay outside the gene matches. Germline V gene data show CDR1 as SNHLY and CDR2 as FYNNEI. The CDR3 length is 18 residues. The CDR3 DNA reads as TGTGCCAGCAGTGCGCTGGAGGGACAGATCGTTTGGTACACTGAAGCTTTCTTT. This gives the protein CASSALEGQIVWYTEAFF.

The chain employs TRBV5-6 and TRBJ2-7; a possible D gene is TRBD2 (6 bases). The germline V and J ends were trimmed by 4 bases and 5 bases, with 16 bases remaining between them. The CDR3 runs to 14 residues. Germline V lookup: CDR1 SGHDT, CDR2 YYEEEE. CDR3 loop: CASSPPFRLDEQYF. CDR3 DNA sequence: TGTGCCAGCAGCCCCCCATTTCGACTAGACGAGCAGTACTTC.

This chain uses TRBV9 with TRBJ2-4; D is unclear. The germline CDR1 and CDR2 sequences are SGDLS and YYNGEE. This CDR3 has 14 amino acids. Trimming cost V 4 bases and J 5 bases, with 13 bases left between them. In DNA, the CDR3 is TGTGCCAGCAGCACCACGGACGGCCAAAACATTCAGTACTTC. It yields the protein CASSTTDGQNIQYF.

This chain connects TRBV7-3 to TRBJ2-2, with D maybe TRBD2 (5 bases). V was clipped by 5 bases and J by 5 bases, with 9 bases between them. From germline, CDR1 is SGHTA and CDR2 FQGTGA. This CDR3 is 13 amino acids long. The CDR3: CASSKDSTGELFF. In nucleotides, the CDR3 is TGTGCCAGCAGCAAGGACTCAACCGGGGAGCTGTTTTTT.

V and J are TRBV15 and TRBJ2-1; D gene unclear. Trimming shortened V by 3 bases and J by 4 bases, and 1 base separated the two germline ends. Looked up from germline, CDR1 is LNHNV and CDR2 is YYDKDF (reference sequence). This CDR3 is built from 11 residues. The CDR3 spells CATSRYNEQFF. The CDR3 DNA follows: TGTGCCACCAGCAGGTACAATGAGCAGTTCTTC.

J is TRBJ1-3 and V is TRBV18; D gene unclear. The germline V gene has CDR1 KGHSH and CDR2 LQKENI. This CDR3 region has 14 residues. V was cut by 5 bases and J by 0 bases, with 8 bases left in between. The CDR3 nucleotides are TGTGCCAGCTCAATCGTCGGCTCTGGAAACACCATATATTTT. The encoded protein is CASSIVGSGNTIYF.

This chain connects TRBV30 to TRBJ2-3; 10 bases fit TRBD2. The CDR3 totals 13 residues. V lost 5 bases to trimming and J lost 10 bases; unmatched junction nucleotides: 9. Germline loops: CDR1 GTSNPN, CDR2 SVGIG (reference sequence). The DNA of the CDR3 is TGTGCCTGGGGTACTAGCGGGGCTACGCCGCAGTATTTT. Its protein is CAWGTSGATPQYF.

The J gene is TRBJ2-7, the V gene TRBV9, with 8 positions matching TRBD2. The V and J ends lost 4 bases and 6 bases, in that order; junction bases with no gene match: 18. CDR3 length: 17 amino acids. Looked up from germline, CDR1 is SGDLS and CDR2 is YYNGEE. The chain's CDR3 is CASSFNGGAPRISEQYF. DNA of the CDR3: TGTGCCAGCAGCTTCAACGGGGGGGCCCCCCGGATTTCCGAGCAGTACTTC.

The chain has TRBV7-3 and TRBJ2-7, with a possible D match to TRBD1 (6 bases). Trimming shortened V by 4 bases and J by 2 bases, and 15 bases separated the two germline ends. This CDR3 contains 15 residues. Germline CDR1 is SGHTA and CDR2 is FQGTGA. Here the CDR3 reads CASSSLRQVPYEQYF. For the CDR3, the DNA is TGTGCCAGCAGCTCCCTCAGACAGGTTCCCTACGAGCAGTACTTC.

J is TRBJ2-7 and V is TRBV28; TRBD1 might be the D (5 bases). The germline V gene encodes CDR1 MDHEN and CDR2 SYDVKM. Trimming cost V 5 bases and J 5 bases, with 13 bases left between them. The CDR3 length is 13 residues. CDR3 nucleotides: TGTGCCAGCAGTCGTCAGGGCAGCGACGAGCAGTACTTC. This gives the protein CASSRQGSDEQYF.

The V gene is TRBV11-2, the J gene TRBJ1-2; 9 bases agree with TRBD1. CDR1 SGHAT and CDR2 FQNNGV come from the germline V gene. J gave up 3 bases and V 4 bases, and 9 bases lay outside the gene matches. The CDR3 runs 16 residues. CDR3 protein: CASSSPAGQGYYGYTF. The DNA of the CDR3 is TGTGCCAGCAGCTCGCCGGCGGGACAGGGATACTATGGCTACACCTTC. The full variable domain, rest sourced from reference TRBV11-2 and TRBJ1-2, is EAGVAQSPRYKIIEKRQSVAFWCNPISGHATLYWYQQILGQGPKLLIQFQNNGVVDDSQLPKDRFSAERLKGVDSTLKIQPAKLEDSAVYLCASSSPAGQGYYGYTFGSGTRLTVV.

As for this clone: The same CDR3 is also encoded by other DNA sequences in this sample. This sequence joins TRBV10-3 and TRBJ2-1, with 14 bases matching TRBD2. V shed 10 bases and J 5 bases; nucleotides not matched to a gene: 1. Germline lookup yields CDR1 ENHRY and CDR2 SYGVKD. The CDR3 has 13 residues. The CDR3 sequence: CATGLAGDNEQFF. In nucleotides, the CDR3 is TGTGCCACGGGACTAGCGGGAGACAATGAGCAGTTCTTC.

A note on this clone: The same CDR3 is also encoded by other DNA sequences in this sample. The chain links TRBV7-3 to TRBJ2-3; 9 positions match TRBD2. Germline CDR1 reads SGHTA; CDR2 reads FQGTGA. The CDR3 covers 14 residues. The J segment lost 1 base and the V segment lost 5 bases, leaving 1 base of the junction unmatched. This CDR3 reads CASSRTSGTDTQYF. CDR3 bases: TGTGCCAGCAGCCGGACTAGCGGCACAGATACGCAGTATTTT.

This clone was recorded only once. This rearrangement joins TRBV27 to TRBJ2-1, with 9 bases that match TRBD2. The CDR3 extends over 16 amino acids. Per the germline V gene, CDR1 is MNHEY and CDR2 is SMNVEV (reference sequence). Trimming removed 7 bases from V and 0 bases from J; junction bases left unmatched: 7. For the CDR3, the DNA is TGTGCCAGCACTAGACTAGCGGATACCTCCTACAATGAGCAGTTCTTC. This gives the protein CASTRLADTSYNEQFF.

As for this clone: In the same sample, other DNA sequences code for this CDR3. The CDR3 DNA follows: TGTGCCAGCAGTCCTTTCGACTCCTCTGGGGCCAACGTCCTGACTTTC. Protein product: CASSPFDSSGANVLTF. The gene calls are TRBV27 and TRBJ2-6; no clear D gene. The length of the CDR3 is 16 residues. Germline CDR1 is MNHEY and CDR2 is SMNVEV (reference sequence). V shed 5 bases and J shed 0 bases, with 11 bases lying between them.

This clone appeared once. The genes are TRBV6-5 and TRBJ2-1; TRBD2 matches at 7 bases. CDR1 and CDR2 (germline): MNHEY, SVGAGI. The CDR3 has 13 amino acids. The J segment lost 10 bases and the V segment lost 4 bases, leaving 7 bases of the junction unmatched. Here the CDR3 reads CASSFGLGGEQFF. The CDR3 DNA follows: TGTGCCAGCAGTTTTGGACTAGGTGGAGAGCAGTTCTTC.

This rearrangement joins TRBV18 to TRBJ1-5; no clear D gene. Trimming stripped 3 bases from V and 0 bases from J, with 6 bases between. The CDR3 extends over 14 amino acids. Per the germline V gene, CDR1 is KGHSH and CDR2 is LQKENI. The CDR3 DNA sequence: TGTGCCAGCTCACCCAGGAATAGCAATCAGCCCCAGCATTTT. Translating it yields CASSPRNSNQPQHF. The full variable domain, completed using reference TRBV18 and TRBJ1-5, is NAGVMQNPRHLVRRRGQEARLRCSPMKGHSHVYWYRQLPEEGLKFMVYLQKENIIDESGMPKERFSAEFPKEGPSILRIQQVVRGDSAAYFCASSPRNSNQPQHFGDGTRLSIL.

A single count supports this clone. V is TRBV28 and J is TRBJ2-3; possibly TRBD2 for D (7 bases). In germline, CDR1 is MDHEN, CDR2 SYDVKM. CDR3 length equals 15 residues. Trimming cost V 5 bases and J 5 bases, with 17 bases left between them. CDR3: CASSPRGGGIDTQYF. The CDR3, as DNA: TGTGCCAGCAGTCCCCGAGGGGGAGGGATAGATACGCAGTATTTT.

V usage is TRBV7-2 and J usage is TRBJ2-1, with D maybe TRBD2 (5 bases). The CDR3 runs 13 residues. Deletions cut 3 bases from V and 6 bases from J, with 9 bases between. In germline, CDR1 is SGHTA, CDR2 FQGNSA. CDR3 amino acids: CASSFRLANEQFF. The CDR3 coding sequence is TGTGCCAGCAGCTTCCGCCTAGCCAATGAGCAGTTCTTC.

The gene calls are TRBV9 and TRBJ1-3; D is undetermined. V gave up 0 bases and J gave up 4 bases, with 8 bases separating them. The CDR3 spans 14 residues. The germline V gene has CDR1 SGDLS and CDR2 YYNGEE. CDR3 region: CASSVELTGNTIYF. The CDR3 DNA follows: TGTGCCAGCAGCGTAGAGTTAACCGGAAACACCATATATTTT.

The V call is TRBV2, the J call TRBJ2-7; no reliable D call. This CDR3 spans 13 amino acids. CDR1 and CDR2 from the germline V gene are SNHLY and FYNNEI. V was trimmed by 4 bases and J by 3 bases, leaving 10 bases between them. This CDR3 reads CASSVAVGYEQYF. The CDR3, as DNA: TGTGCCAGCAGTGTTGCGGTGGGCTACGAGCAGTACTTC.